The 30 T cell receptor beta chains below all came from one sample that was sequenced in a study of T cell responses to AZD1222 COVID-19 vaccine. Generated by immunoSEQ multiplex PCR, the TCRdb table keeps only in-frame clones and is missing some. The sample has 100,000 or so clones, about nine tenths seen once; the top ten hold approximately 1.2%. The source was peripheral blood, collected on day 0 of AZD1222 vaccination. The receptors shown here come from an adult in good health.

In DNA form, the CDR3 reads TGTGCCAGCTCACTCGACAGGGGGACAGGAAACACCATATATTTT. Protein product: CASSLDRGTGNTIYF. The J gene is TRBJ1-3, the V gene TRBV18, with 9 bases lining up with TRBD1. The CDR3 is made up of 15 amino acids. Germline-derived CDR1 and CDR2 are KGHSH and LQKENI. V was pared by 4 bases and J by 4 bases, with 5 bases of the junction left unmatched.

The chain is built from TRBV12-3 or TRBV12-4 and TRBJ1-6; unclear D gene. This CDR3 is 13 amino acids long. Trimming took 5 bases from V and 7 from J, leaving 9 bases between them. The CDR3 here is CASSPGRNSPLHF. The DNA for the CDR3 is TGTGCCAGCAGTCCTGGTAGGAATTCACCCCTCCACTTT.

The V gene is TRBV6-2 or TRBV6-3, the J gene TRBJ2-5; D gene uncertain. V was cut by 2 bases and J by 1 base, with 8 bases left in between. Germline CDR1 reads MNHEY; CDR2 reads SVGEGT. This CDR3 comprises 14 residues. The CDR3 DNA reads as TGTGCCAGCAGTTACGGGTCAGCCCAAGAGACCCAGTACTTC. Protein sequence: CASSYGSAQETQYF.

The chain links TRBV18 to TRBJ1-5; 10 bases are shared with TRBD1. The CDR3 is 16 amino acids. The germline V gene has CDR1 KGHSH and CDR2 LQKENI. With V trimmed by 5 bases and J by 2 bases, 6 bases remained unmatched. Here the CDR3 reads CASSGLGTGGNQPQHF. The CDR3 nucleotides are TGTGCCAGCTCAGGTTTAGGGACAGGGGGCAATCAGCCCCAGCATTTT.

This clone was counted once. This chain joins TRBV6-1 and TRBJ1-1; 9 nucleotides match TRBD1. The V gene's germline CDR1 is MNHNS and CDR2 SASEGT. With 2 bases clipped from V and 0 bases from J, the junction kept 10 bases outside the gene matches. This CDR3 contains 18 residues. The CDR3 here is CASSEWSHRGLVNTEAFF. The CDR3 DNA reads TGTGCCAGCAGTGAATGGTCGCACAGGGGGCTGGTGAACACTGAAGCTTTCTTT.

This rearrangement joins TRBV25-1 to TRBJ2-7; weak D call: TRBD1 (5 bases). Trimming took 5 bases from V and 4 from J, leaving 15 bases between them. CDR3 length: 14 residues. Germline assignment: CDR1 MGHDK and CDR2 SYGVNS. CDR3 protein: CASSSSTAPYEQYF. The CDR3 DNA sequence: TGTGCCAGCAGTAGCTCGACAGCACCATACGAGCAGTACTTC.

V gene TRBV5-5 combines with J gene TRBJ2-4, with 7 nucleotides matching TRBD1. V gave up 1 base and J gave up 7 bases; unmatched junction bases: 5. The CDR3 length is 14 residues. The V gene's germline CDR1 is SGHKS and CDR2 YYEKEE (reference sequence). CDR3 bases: TGTGCCAGCAGCTTGTTTGCCAGGGGGAACATTCAGTACTTC. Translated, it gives CASSLFARGNIQYF. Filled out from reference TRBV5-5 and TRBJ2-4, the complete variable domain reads DAGVTQSPTHLIKTRGQQVTLRCSPISGHKSVSWYQQVLGQGPQFIFQYYEKEERGRGNFPDRFSARQFPNYSSELNVNALLLGDSALYLCASSLFARGNIQYFGAGTRLSVL.

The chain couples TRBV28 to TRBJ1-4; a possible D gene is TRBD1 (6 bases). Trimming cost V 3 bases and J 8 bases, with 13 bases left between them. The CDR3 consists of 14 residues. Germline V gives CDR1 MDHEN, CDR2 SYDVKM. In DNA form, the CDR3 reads TGTGCCAGCAGTTTGGGGGGCTTGGACGAAAAACTGTTTTTT. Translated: CASSLGGLDEKLFF.

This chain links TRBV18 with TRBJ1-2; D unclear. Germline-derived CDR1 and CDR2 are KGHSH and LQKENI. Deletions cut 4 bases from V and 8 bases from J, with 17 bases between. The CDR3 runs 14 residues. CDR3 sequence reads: CASSLQNTDGGYTF. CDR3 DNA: TGTGCCAGCTCACTCCAGAACACGGATGGGGGCTACACCTTC.

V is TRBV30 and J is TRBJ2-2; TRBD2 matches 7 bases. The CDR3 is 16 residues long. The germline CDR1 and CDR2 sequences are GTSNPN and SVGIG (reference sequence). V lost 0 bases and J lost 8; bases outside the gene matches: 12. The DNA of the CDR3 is TGTGCCTGGAGTGTACCTCGGGACTACCTTGCGGGGGAGCTGTTTTTT. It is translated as CAWSVPRDYLAGELFF.

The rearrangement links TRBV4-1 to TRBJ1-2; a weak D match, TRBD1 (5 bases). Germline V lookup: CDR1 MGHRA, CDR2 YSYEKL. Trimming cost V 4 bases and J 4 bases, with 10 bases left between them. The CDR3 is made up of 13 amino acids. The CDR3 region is CASSPGTPYGYTF. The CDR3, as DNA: TGCGCCAGCAGCCCCGGGACCCCCTATGGCTACACCTTC.

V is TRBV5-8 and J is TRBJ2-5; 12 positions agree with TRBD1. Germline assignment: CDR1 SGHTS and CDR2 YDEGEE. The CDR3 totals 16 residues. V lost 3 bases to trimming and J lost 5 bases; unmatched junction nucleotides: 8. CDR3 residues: CASSWDRGRSVETQYF. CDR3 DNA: TGTGCCAGCAGCTGGGACAGGGGGCGCAGTGTCGAGACCCAGTACTTC.

In DNA, the CDR3 is TGTGCCAGCAGTTTCGGGGCCTACGAGCAGTACTTC. Its translation: CASSFGAYEQYF. The gene calls are TRBV12-3 or TRBV12-4 and TRBJ2-7, with D perhaps matching TRBD2 (5 bases). The CDR3 loop spans 12 amino acids. V gave up 3 bases and J gave up 2 bases, with 5 bases separating them.

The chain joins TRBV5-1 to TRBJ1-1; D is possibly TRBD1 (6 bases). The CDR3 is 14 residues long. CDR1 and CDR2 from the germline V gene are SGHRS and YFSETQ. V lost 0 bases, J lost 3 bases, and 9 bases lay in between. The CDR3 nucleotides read TGCGCCAGCAGCTTGGAGGACAGTTACACTGAAGCTTTCTTT. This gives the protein CASSLEDSYTEAFF.

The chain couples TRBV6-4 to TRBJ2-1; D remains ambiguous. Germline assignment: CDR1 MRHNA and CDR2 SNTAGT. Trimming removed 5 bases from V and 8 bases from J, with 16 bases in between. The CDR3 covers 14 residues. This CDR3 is CASSSSALSDEQFF. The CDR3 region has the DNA TGTGCCAGCAGTAGCTCGGCCCTGTCAGATGAGCAGTTCTTC.

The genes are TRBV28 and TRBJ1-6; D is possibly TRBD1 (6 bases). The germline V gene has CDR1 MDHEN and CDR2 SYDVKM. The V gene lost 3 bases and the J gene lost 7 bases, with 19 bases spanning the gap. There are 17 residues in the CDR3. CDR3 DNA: TGTGCCAGCAGTTTGCCCAGGGGTTCTTCGAAAAATTCACCCCTCCACTTT. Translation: CASSLPRGSSKNSPLHF.

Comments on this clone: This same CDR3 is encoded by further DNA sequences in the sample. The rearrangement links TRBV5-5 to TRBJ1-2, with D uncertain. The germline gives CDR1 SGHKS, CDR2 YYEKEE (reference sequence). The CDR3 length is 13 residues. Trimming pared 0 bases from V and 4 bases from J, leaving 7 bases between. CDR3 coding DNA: TGTGCCAGCAGCTTGGCCGGTGGCTATGGCTACACCTTC. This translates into CASSLAGGYGYTF.

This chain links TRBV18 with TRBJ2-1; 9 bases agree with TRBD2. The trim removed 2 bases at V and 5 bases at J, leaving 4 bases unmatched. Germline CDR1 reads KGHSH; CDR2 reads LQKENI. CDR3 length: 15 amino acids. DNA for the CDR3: TGTGCCAGCTCACCAGAGCTAGCGGGAAACAATGAGCAGTTCTTC. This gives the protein CASSPELAGNNEQFF.

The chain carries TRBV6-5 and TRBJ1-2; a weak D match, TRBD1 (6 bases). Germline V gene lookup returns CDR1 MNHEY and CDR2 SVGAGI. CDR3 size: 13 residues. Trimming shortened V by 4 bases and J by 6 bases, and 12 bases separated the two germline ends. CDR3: CASSLSGVNGYTF. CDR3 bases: TGTGCCAGCAGTTTATCAGGGGTTAATGGCTACACCTTC.

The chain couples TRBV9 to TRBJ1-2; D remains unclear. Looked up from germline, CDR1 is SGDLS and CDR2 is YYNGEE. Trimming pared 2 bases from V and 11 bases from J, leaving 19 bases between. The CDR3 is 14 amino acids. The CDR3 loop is CASSVKDYSGGYTF. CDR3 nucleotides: TGTGCCAGCAGCGTCAAGGACTACAGCGGAGGTTACACCTTC.

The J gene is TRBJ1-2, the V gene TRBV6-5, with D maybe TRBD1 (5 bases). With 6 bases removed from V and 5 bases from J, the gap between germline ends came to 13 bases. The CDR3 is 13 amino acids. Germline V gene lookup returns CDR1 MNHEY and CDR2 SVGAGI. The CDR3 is CASSPAGPYGYTF. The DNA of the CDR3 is TGTGCCAGCAGCCCAGCAGGGCCTTATGGCTACACCTTC.

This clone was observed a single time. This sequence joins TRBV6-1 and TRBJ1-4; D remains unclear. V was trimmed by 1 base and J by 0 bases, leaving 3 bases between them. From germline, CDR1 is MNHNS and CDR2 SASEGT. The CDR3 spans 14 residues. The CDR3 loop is CASSEDPTNEKLFF. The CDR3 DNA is TGTGCCAGCAGTGAAGATCCAACTAATGAAAAACTGTTTTTT.

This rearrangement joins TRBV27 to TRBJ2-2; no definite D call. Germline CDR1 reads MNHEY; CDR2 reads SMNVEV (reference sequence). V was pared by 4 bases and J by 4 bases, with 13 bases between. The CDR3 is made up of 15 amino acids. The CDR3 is CASSSGPGGTGELFF. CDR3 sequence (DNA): TGTGCCAGCAGTTCGGGTCCCGGCGGCACCGGGGAGCTGTTTTTT.

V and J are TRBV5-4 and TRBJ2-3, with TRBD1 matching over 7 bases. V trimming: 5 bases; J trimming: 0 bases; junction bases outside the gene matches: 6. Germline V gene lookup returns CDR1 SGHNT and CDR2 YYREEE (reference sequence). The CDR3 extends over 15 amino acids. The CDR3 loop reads CASSKTGPSTDTQYF. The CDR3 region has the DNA TGTGCCAGCAGTAAGACAGGGCCTAGCACAGATACGCAGTATTTT. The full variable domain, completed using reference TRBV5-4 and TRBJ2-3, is ETGVTQSPTHLIKTRGQQVTLRCSSQSGHNTVSWYQQALGQGPQFIFQYYREEENGRGNFPPRFSGLQFPNYSSELNVNALELDDSALYLCASSKTGPSTDTQYFGPGTRLTVL.

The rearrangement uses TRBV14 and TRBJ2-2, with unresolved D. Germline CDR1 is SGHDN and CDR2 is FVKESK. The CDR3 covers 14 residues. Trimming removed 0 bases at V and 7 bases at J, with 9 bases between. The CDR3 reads CASSQDHGFGELFF. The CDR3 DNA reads TGTGCCAGCAGCCAAGATCACGGGTTCGGGGAGCTGTTTTTT.

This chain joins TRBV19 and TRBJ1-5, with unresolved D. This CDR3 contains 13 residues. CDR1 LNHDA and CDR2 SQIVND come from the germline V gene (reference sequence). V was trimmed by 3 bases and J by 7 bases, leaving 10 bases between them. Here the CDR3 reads CASSIYSPQPQHF. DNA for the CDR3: TGTGCCAGTAGTATCTATTCCCCCCAGCCCCAGCATTTT.

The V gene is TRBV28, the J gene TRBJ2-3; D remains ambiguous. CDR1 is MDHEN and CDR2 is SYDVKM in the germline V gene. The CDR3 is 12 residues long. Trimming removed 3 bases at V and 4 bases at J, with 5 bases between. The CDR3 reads CASSFLADTQYF. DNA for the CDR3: TGTGCCAGCAGTTTTCTCGCAGATACGCAGTATTTT.

This CDR3 is CATSETGGNQPQHF. The CDR3 region has the DNA TGTGCCACCAGTGAAACAGGGGGGAATCAGCCCCAGCATTTT. This rearrangement joins TRBV24-1 to TRBJ1-5; 8 bases align to TRBD1. Germline-derived CDR1 and CDR2 are KGHDR and SFDVKD. J gave up 4 bases and V 4 bases, and 2 bases lay outside the gene matches. The CDR3 has 14 residues.

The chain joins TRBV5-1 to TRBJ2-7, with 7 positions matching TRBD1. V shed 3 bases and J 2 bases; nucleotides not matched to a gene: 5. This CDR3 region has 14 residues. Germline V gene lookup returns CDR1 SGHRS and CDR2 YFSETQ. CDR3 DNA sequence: TGCGCCAGCAGCTACGACAGGGCCGCCTACGAGCAGTACTTC. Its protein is CASSYDRAAYEQYF.

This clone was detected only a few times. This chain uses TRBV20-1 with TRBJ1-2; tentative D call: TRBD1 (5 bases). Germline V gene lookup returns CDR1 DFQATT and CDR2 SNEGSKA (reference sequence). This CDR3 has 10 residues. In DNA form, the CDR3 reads TGCAGCTCCGGCAGGGACGGCTACACCTTC. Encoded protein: CSSGRDGYTF.